This T cell receptor (beta chain) was captured by sequencing in a study of blood T cell repertoires in COVID-19. The wider study: The United States, Italy and Spain provided the acute and convalescent COVID-19 samples.

This clone occurred a few times. V was pared by 8 bases and J by 5 bases, with 6 bases of the junction left unmatched. Germline assignment: CDR1 SNHLY and CDR2 FYNNEI. The CDR3 has 13 amino acids. In the study's own analysis: Scientists estimated how many nucleated cells there were by amplifying reference gene primers. Libraries were prepared by immunoSEQ multiplex PCR; TCRdb keeps only in-frame clonotypes and omits some of them. That table supplies the V and J calls and clone size; D and trimming were determined from the DNA. Of over 150,000 clones in the sample, roughly 71% were seen once. The TCR sequence derives from a woman at least 80 years old with acute or convalescent COVID-19. Material for sequencing was peripheral blood. The chain employs TRBV2 and TRBJ2-7; 10 bases align to TRBD1. The CDR3 coding sequence is TGTGCCAGCCGTCGGACAGGGGGAAACGAGCAGTACTTC. Its translation is CASRRTGGNEQYF. Full variable domain (rest looked up from reference TRBV2 and TRBJ2-7): EPEVTQTPSHQVTQMGQEVILRCVPISNHLYFYWYRQILGQKVEFLVSFYNNEISEKSEIFDDQFSVERPDGSNFTLKIRSTKLEDSAMYFCASRRTGGNEQYFGPGTRLTVT.